This is a list of T cell receptor beta chains from one sample in a study of identical twins. From the 5' RACE reads, TCRdb called clonotypes with MiXCR, one entry per CDR3 protein. Of 550,000 to 800,000 distinct CDR3 sequences in the sample, under 8.5% were seen once. The sample was also reused in another study, on yellow fever vaccine responses in identical twins.

Input material: PBMCs. Source of these receptors: a woman between 18 and 30 years old in good health. CDR3s include the opening cysteine and the closing phenylalanine or tryptophan. D genes are given only for firm matches. Size tells how often a clone was seen (once, few, many) or the class of an expanded clone, and some rows leave it out.

j_gene | v_gene | d_gene | abundance | CDR3nt | CDR3aa
TRBJ1-6 | TRBV20-1 | - | many | TGCAGTGCTAGACGAGACAGTGGTAATTCACCCCTCCACTTT | CSARRDSGNSPLHF
TRBJ1-1 | TRBV11-2 | - | - | TGTGCCAGCAGCTCTCAGAGAATTAACACTGAAGCTTTCTTT | CASSSQRINTEAFF
TRBJ1-5 | TRBV7-9 | - | many | TGTGCCAGCAGCTTATCAACGGAATATAGCAATCAGCCCCAGCATTTT | CASSLSTEYSNQPQHF
TRBJ2-5 | TRBV12-3/TRBV12-4 | TRBD1 | few | TGTGCCAGCAGTTCCACCGGGACAGCCAGAGAGACCCAGTACTTC | CASSSTGTARETQYF
TRBJ2-5 | TRBV5-1 | TRBD2 | many | TGCGCCAGCAGCTCTACCGGGGGGAGAGAGACCCAGTACTTC | CASSSTGGRETQYF
TRBJ2-5 | TRBV29-1 | - | few | TGCAGCGTTGAATGGGGGGGCGGGGGAGTCGAGACCCAGTACTTC | CSVEWGGGGVETQYF
TRBJ1-5 | TRBV12-3/TRBV12-4 | TRBD1 | many | TGTGCCAGCATCCCGGGACAGGGTATAGTTCAGCCCCAGCATTTT | CASIPGQGIVQPQHF
TRBJ1-1 | TRBV7-7 | - | many | TGTGCCAGCAGCCCCCAGTATTTAGGGACTGAAGCTTTCTTT | CASSPQYLGTEAFF
TRBJ1-1 | TRBV3-1 | - | many | TGTGCCAGCAGCCAAGGGGCTTGGAACACTGAAGCTTTCTTT | CASSQGAWNTEAFF
TRBJ2-1 | TRBV7-9 | TRBD2 | many | TGTGCCAGCAGCCCGAGACTAGCGGGAGGTGAGCAGTTCTTC | CASSPRLAGGEQFF
TRBJ2-2 | TRBV10-3 | TRBD2 | - | TGTGCCATCAGCCGAGTACTAGCGGGAGGCGCAGTCGCCACCGGGGAGCTGTTTTTT | CAISRVLAGGAVATGELFF
TRBJ2-3 | TRBV20-1 | TRBD2 | many | TGCAGTGCTAGGAGCGGGGGGCTGGGAGATACGCAGTATTTT | CSARSGGLGDTQYF
TRBJ2-1 | TRBV28 | TRBD2 | many | TGTGCCAGCAGTCAGGCGGGGGAAGGGCGTTACAATGAGCAGTTCTTC | CASSQAGEGRYNEQFF
TRBJ1-6 | TRBV2 | - | many | TGTGCCAGCAGTGAAGGGACAGTTTCTTCACCCCTCCACTTT | CASSEGTVSSPLHF
TRBJ2-2 | TRBV19 | - | few | TGTGCCAGTAGTATAGAACACACCGGGGAGCTGTTTTTT | CASSIEHTGELFF
TRBJ2-1 | TRBV10-3 | TRBD2 | few | TGTGCCATCAGTGGCCGGACTAGCGGGAGGGCCCCCTACAATGAGCAGTTCTTC | CAISGRTSGRAPYNEQFF
TRBJ2-5 | TRBV29-1 | - | many | TGCAGCGTAGAAAGGACTGGCGGTCAAGAGACCCAGTACTTC | CSVERTGGQETQYF
TRBJ1-2 | TRBV4-1 | - | few | TGCGCCAGCAGCCAATGGACCTCTGAGTATGGCTACACCTTC | CASSQWTSEYGYTF
TRBJ2-2 | TRBV29-1 | - | few | TGCAGCGTTGAAGGACCGGGCGGGGAGCTGTTTTTT | CSVEGPGGELFF
TRBJ2-2 | TRBV14 | - | - | TGTGCCAGCAGCCAAGATGTCCTAGCAGAGGCCGGGGAGCTGTTTTTT | CASSQDVLAEAGELFF
TRBJ2-3 | TRBV12-3/TRBV12-4 | - | many | TGTGCCAGCAGTGCCGGGACTACGCAGTATTTT | CASSAGTTQYF
TRBJ2-7 | TRBV6-1 | - | - | TGTGCCAGCAGCCCTCGAGAGGGACCGACGTGGTACGAGCAGTACTTC | CASSPREGPTWYEQYF
TRBJ2-5 | TRBV6-2/TRBV6-3 | TRBD2 | few | TGTGCCAGCAGTTACCCTAGCGGGAGATACCAAGAGACCCAGTACTTC | CASSYPSGRYQETQYF
TRBJ2-1 | TRBV29-1 | TRBD1 | many | TGCAGCGTTGTGAGGGGACAGGGGATGGATGAGCAGTTCTTC | CSVVRGQGMDEQFF
TRBJ2-2 | TRBV24-1 | TRBD1 | few | TGTGCCACCAGTGACCGAGACAGGGGAGGTTCCGGGGAGCTGTTTTTT | CATSDRDRGGSGELFF
TRBJ1-1 | TRBV29-1 | - | few | TGCAGCGTTGCGAGCCAGATTAACACTGAAGCTTTCTTT | CSVASQINTEAFF
TRBJ2-5 | TRBV7-9 | TRBD2 | few | TGTGCCAGCAGCTTACTTGTGGGACTAGCGGGGAGAGAGACCCAGTACTTC | CASSLLVGLAGRETQYF
TRBJ2-1 | TRBV12-3/TRBV12-4 | - | many | TGTGCCAGCAGTCACTCGGCAAGGAGGGAGCAGTTCTTC | CASSHSARREQFF
TRBJ1-6 | TRBV4-1 | - | - | TGCGCCAGCAGCCAAGTACACCCGGTGTCACCCCTCCACTTT | CASSQVHPVSPLHF
TRBJ2-1 | TRBV4-2 | TRBD2 | few | TGTGCCAGCAGCCAACCAACCGGGACTAGCGGGACATACTCCTACAATGAGCAGTTCTTC | CASSQPTGTSGTYSYNEQFF
TRBJ2-3 | TRBV11-3 | - | many | TGTGCCAGCAGTACCGACAGGAGCACAGATACGCAGTATTTT | CASSTDRSTDTQYF
TRBJ2-3 | TRBV24-1 | - | - | TGTGCCACCAGTGCCGGGGCTAGCGGCACAGATACGCAGTATTTT | CATSAGASGTDTQYF
TRBJ2-2 | TRBV6-5 | TRBD2 | few | TGTGCCAGCAGTTTCCTAGCGGGAGTCGGGGAGCTGTTTTTT | CASSFLAGVGELFF
TRBJ2-5 | TRBV3-1 | TRBD2 | few | TGTGCCAGCAGCCAAAGTGGGTCTAGCGGCCAAGAGACCCAGTACTTC | CASSQSGSSGQETQYF
TRBJ1-3 | TRBV7-6 | - | many | TGTGCCAGCAGCCTCGGGGGACTTTCTGGAAACACCATATATTTT | CASSLGGLSGNTIYF
TRBJ2-1 | TRBV6-1 | TRBD1 | - | TGTGCCTCCGCAGGGCCCGGACAGGGGGCAGGTGAGCAGTTCTTC | CASAGPGQGAGEQFF
TRBJ2-1 | TRBV7-3 | TRBD2 | - | TGTGCCAGCAGCCCGGAAGGGAGGGCGAATGAGCAGTTCTTC | CASSPEGRANEQFF
TRBJ2-2 | TRBV24-1 | - | few | TGTGCCACCGGAGGGGTATTCGGAACAACCGGGGAGCTGTTTTTT | CATGGVFGTTGELFF
TRBJ2-1 | TRBV5-6 | TRBD1 | few | TGTGCCAGCATCGGTGGACAGGGGGTGAGCGGTCGCTCCTACAATGAGCAGTTCTTC | CASIGGQGVSGRSYNEQFF
TRBJ1-6 | TRBV28 | - | few | TGTGCCAGCAGTGCCTCCCAGGGATACTCCTATAATTCACCCCTCCACTTT | CASSASQGYSYNSPLHF
TRBJ2-1 | TRBV5-1 | TRBD2 | many | TGCGCCAGCAGCCAGACTAGCGGGAGTTTCAATGAGCAGTTCTTC | CASSQTSGSFNEQFF
TRBJ1-4 | TRBV2 | TRBD1 | few | TGTGCCAGCAGTGCGGTGACAGGGGATGAAAAACTGTTTTTT | CASSAVTGDEKLFF
TRBJ1-1 | TRBV19 | - | many | TGTGCCAGTAGTTCCCAAATAGGGCTTGGTGAAGCTTTCTTT | CASSSQIGLGEAFF
TRBJ1-1 | TRBV20-1 | - | many | TGCAGTGCTAGCCATGGGGAGAACACTGAAGCTTTCTTT | CSASHGENTEAFF
TRBJ1-4 | TRBV20-1 | - | few | TGCAGTGCTAGAGATCGGGCAGAAACTAATGAAAAACTGTTTTTT | CSARDRAETNEKLFF
TRBJ1-5 | TRBV20-1 | TRBD1 | few | TGCAGTGCTGCCGGGACAGGGGTGCCCGTGACCCAGCATTTT | CSAAGTGVPVTQHF
TRBJ2-1 | TRBV4-1 | TRBD2 | few | TGCGCCAGCAGCCAAATGGGACTAGCGGGAAATGAGCAGTTCTTC | CASSQMGLAGNEQFF
TRBJ2-3 | TRBV20-1 | TRBD2 | - | TGCAGTGCTAGAGCTACTAGCGGGAGCAGAGTATGGACAGATACGCAGTATTTT | CSARATSGSRVWTDTQYF
TRBJ2-1 | TRBV5-1 | TRBD1 | many | TGCGCCAGCAGTCACGGGACAGGAAACAATGAGCAGTTCTTC | CASSHGTGNNEQFF
TRBJ2-5 | TRBV7-3 | TRBD2 | - | TGTGCCAGCAGCTTCCAGGGACTCGGGGGGGAGACCCAGTACTTC | CASSFQGLGGETQYF
TRBJ2-1 | TRBV12-3/TRBV12-4 | TRBD1 | few | TGTGCCAGCAGGCTCCTACACAGGGGCGAGCAGTTCTTC | CASRLLHRGEQFF
TRBJ2-1 | TRBV5-4 | - | - | TGTGCCAGCAGCTTGGCCCAGGGGTACCTCGTCAATGAGCAGTTCTTC | CASSLAQGYLVNEQFF
TRBJ2-1 | TRBV12-3/TRBV12-4 | TRBD2 | - | TGTGCCAGCAGTTCGAGGCGGGAGGATGAGCAGTTCTTC | CASSSRREDEQFF
TRBJ2-5 | TRBV4-1 | - | many | TGCGCCAGCAGCCAAGCTCGGCTAGAGACCCAGTACTTC | CASSQARLETQYF